The 2 T cell receptor beta chains below come from one sample, sequenced in a study of blood T cell repertoires in COVID-19. Sequenced by immunoSEQ multiplex PCR; TCRdb stores in-frame clones only, minus some. The repertoire includes tens of thousands of clones, more than 60% of them detected once, and 1.5% to 2% sits in the top ten. Sequences were obtained from peripheral blood. The receptors were sampled from a man aged 55 to 70 with active COVID-19.

V is TRBV28 and J is TRBJ1-5; no clear D. Looked up from germline, CDR1 is MDHEN and CDR2 is SYDVKM. The CDR3 covers 14 residues. Trimming pared 3 bases from V and 5 bases from J, leaving 11 bases between. The CDR3 sequence: CASSFYRAYQPQHF. The CDR3, as DNA: TGTGCCAGCAGTTTCTACAGAGCATATCAGCCCCAGCATTTT.

This chain uses TRBV29-1 with TRBJ1-5; TRBD1 matches 9 bases. There are 13 residues in the CDR3. Trimming at V came to 5 bases and at J to 9 bases, leaving 8 bases not matched to a gene. Germline assignment: CDR1 SQVTM and CDR2 ANQGSEA. CDR3 in amino acids: CSVSDGQGRPQHF. The CDR3 DNA sequence: TGCAGCGTTTCAGACGGACAGGGGAGGCCCCAGCATTTT.